One T cell receptor (beta chain) is described in this entry. Its antigen is still unknown. Per-base qualities were not stored, and no clone one base away is much larger. TCRbeta CDR3 regions were amplified from genomic DNA by means of the immunoSEQ Assay, a bias-controlled multiplex PCR. Turning to the authors' computational methods: Nucleated cell counts per sample were estimated from amplification of reference gene primers within the assay. To quantify the absolute abundance of each unique TCRbeta CDR3 rearrangement, sequence reads were collapsed and filtered. For each sample, productive Simpson clonality was calculated as the square root of Simpson's diversity index over productive rearrangements. TCRdb holds this immuneACCESS table with in-frame rearrangements only. Some clones are missing; in checked studies, unresolved V genes explain under half, and the rest has no known cause. V and J calls and clone size are as listed in that table; D and trimming were resolved from the DNA. Here the sample has about 160,000 clones; roughly 91% occur a single time. The ten largest make up under 5% of the sample.

The data were taken from a study of blood T cell repertoires in COVID-19 (dated by TCRdb to about 2020). At the level of the whole study: Samples covering the acute and convalescent phases of COVID-19 were provided by collaborators in the United States, Italy and Spain. The material from the prospective study consisted of cDNA or gDNA derived from T cells, B-cell-depleted T cells, or PBMCs. Deeply sampled blood TCRbeta repertoires from subjects exposed to, actively infected with, or recovered from COVID-19 were included in the dataset. The repertoires were released in a freely available public database intended as a resource for research on the immune response to SARS-CoV-2. The samples were drawn from two sources: the first 160 participants of the ongoing ImmuneRACE study, and 950 to 1,500 subjects contributed by 6 global collaborators. Sample metadata almost always included a de-identified subject ID, COVID-19 status, age in years and sex. Where HLA class I and class II types were available, the types were taken from metadata supplied by the sample provider, not from assay-based typing. The paper's findings and limits, for the study overall: The quantity of clinical and demographic metadata differed by source and by participant and was supplied without curation.

The collaborating institutions used their own protocols to collect whole blood in K2EDTA tubes. For TCRbeta analysis, collaborators shipped samples in one of three forms: frozen whole blood, isolated PBMCs, or DNA extracted from either of those sample types. Sequences SGHTA (CDR1) and FQGNSA (CDR2) are obtained from the germline V gene. Including the terminal cysteine and phenylalanine, the CDR3 comprises 14 residues. Kept here is only the CDR3 DNA, which spans 42 bases and is read in frame from base 1. Trimming takes 4 bases from V and 5 bases from J, and the germline ends sit 14 bases apart. This clonotype was sampled from a woman aged 45-65 years with acute or convalescent COVID-19. The sample comprised peripheral blood. The chain is encoded by TRBV7-2 joined to TRBJ2-5, and perhaps TRBD2 as D gene, on 7 matching bases. The nucleotide sequence reads TGTGCCAGCAGCTCTATGGGGGGGCAGGAGACCCAGTACTTC. Protein translation: CASSSMGGQETQYF.